This TCR beta chain was found in a study of blood T cell repertoires in COVID-19. As for the study in general: Samples came from the United States, Italy and Spain, spanning acute and convalescent COVID-19. PBMCs, B-cell-depleted T cells, or T cells provided the cDNA or gDNA that made up the material.

Patients in Seattle were enrolled during active infection, then followed longitudinally. Authors' data handling: Estimates of nucleated cell counts were drawn from the amplification of reference gene primers. The method was immunoSEQ multiplex PCR; TCRdb's version includes in-frame clones alone and lacks a portion of them. That table supplies the V and J calls and clone size; D and trimming were determined from the DNA. The sample lists roughly 410,000 clones, more than 75% occurring once. With regard to this clone: Within the sample, other DNA sequences also encode this same CDR3.

Trimming took 3 bases from V and 4 from J, leaving 7 bases between them. The CDR3 covers 13 residues. Germline CDR1 reads LGHDT; CDR2 reads YNNKEL (reference sequence). The receptor comes from a woman in her fifties or sixties with COVID-19, enrolled during active disease. The specimen sequenced was peripheral blood. The chain recombines TRBV3-1 (or the pseudogene TRBV3-2) with TRBJ1-5; a possible D gene is TRBD1 (5 bases). CDR3 nucleotides: TGTGCCAGCAGCCAGGGGGGGAATCAGCCCCAGCATTTT. Translated, it gives CASSQGGNQPQHF.